Below are 2 T cell receptor beta chains sequenced from a single sample in a study of blood T cell repertoires in COVID-19. TCRdb's copy holds only in-frame clones and misses some; the assay was immunoSEQ multiplex PCR. The table shows approximately 130,000 clones, with around four fifths occurring only once. The sequencing input was peripheral blood. The receptors shown here come from a man older than 75 with active or convalescent COVID-19.

The chain recombines TRBV3-1 (or the pseudogene TRBV3-2) with TRBJ1-2; TRBD1 is a possible D gene (6 bases). The CDR3 has 14 amino acids. V was pared by 4 bases and J by 8 bases, with 17 bases between. Germline CDR1 LGHDT, CDR2 YNNKEL (reference sequence). This CDR3 reads CASSRGPQGQGYTF. Written as DNA, the CDR3 is TGTGCCAGCAGCCGCGGACCCCAGGGGCAGGGCTACACCTTC.

V is TRBV4-1 and J is TRBJ1-1; 9 bases align to TRBD1. Germline V gene lookup returns CDR1 MGHRA and CDR2 YSYEKL. The CDR3 runs to 14 residues. The V segment lost 4 bases and the J segment 3 bases; nucleotides outside the gene matches: 3. CDR3 amino acids: CASSLRTGDTEAFF. The CDR3 DNA follows: TGCGCCAGCAGCCTCCGGACAGGGGACACTGAAGCTTTCTTT.